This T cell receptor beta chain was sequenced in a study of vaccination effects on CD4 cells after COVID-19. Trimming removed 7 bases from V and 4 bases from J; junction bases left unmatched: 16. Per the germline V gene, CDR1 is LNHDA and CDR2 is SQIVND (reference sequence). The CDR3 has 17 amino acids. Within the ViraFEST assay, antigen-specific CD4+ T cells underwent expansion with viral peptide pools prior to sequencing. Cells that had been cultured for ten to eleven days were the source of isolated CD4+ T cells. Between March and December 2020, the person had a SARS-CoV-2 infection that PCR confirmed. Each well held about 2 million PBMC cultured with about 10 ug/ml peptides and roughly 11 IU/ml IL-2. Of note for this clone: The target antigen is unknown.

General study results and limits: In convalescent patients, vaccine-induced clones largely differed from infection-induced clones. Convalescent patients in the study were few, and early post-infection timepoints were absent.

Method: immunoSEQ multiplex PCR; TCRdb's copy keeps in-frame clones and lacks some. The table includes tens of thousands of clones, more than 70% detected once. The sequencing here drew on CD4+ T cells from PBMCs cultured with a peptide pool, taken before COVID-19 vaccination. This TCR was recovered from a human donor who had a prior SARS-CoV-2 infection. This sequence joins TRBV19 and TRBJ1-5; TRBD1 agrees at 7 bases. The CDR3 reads CASTSDGHRGGNQPQHF. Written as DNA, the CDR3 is TGTGCCAGTACTTCCGACGGTCACAGGGGTGGGAATCAGCCCCAGCATTTT.